Here is one T cell receptor beta chain with its context. Its antigen is unidentified. One junction end disagrees with the germline gene, perhaps due to a read error. The template was RNA from unsorted bulk tissue. Chemotherapy-naive patients with new lung cancer underwent thoracic surgery in China, August–November 2014. The CDR3 length is 15 residues. CDR1 is MNHEY, CDR2 SVGAGI, per germline. The library came from three nested PCR rounds adapted from ARM-PCR protocols. TCRdb redid the calling of the multiplex PCR reads with MiXCR, one entry per CDR3 protein. There are more than 75,000 distinct CDR3 sequences in the sample; about two thirds occur only once, and approximately 12% lies in the top ten. The data belong to a study of tumor and adjacent non-tumor tissue in lung cancer. Study details: Aged 31 to 76 years, patients included under 13 men and 4 to 6 women with stage I to III disease.

Study-wide results and caveats: Tumor tissue had significantly higher TCR diversity than normal lung.

The sequenced sample consisted of lung tumor tissue. The chain uses TRBV6-5 and TRBJ2-3, with D perhaps given as TRBD1 or TRBD2 (5 bases each). The source is a woman aged 70-85 years with non-small cell lung cancer. The CDR3 protein is CAYSYSRGSTDTQYF. The DNA of the CDR3 is TGCGCCTACAGTTACTCGAGGGGTAGCACAGATACGCAGTATTTT.